The subject of this entry is one T cell receptor beta chain. This record belongs to a study of blood T cell repertoires in COVID-19. Study-level background: Specimens from acute and convalescent COVID-19 originated in the United States, Italy and Spain. T cells, B-cell-depleted T cells, or PBMCs supplied cDNA or gDNA.

CDR1 is SGHTA and CDR2 is FQGNSA in the germline V gene. The CDR3 loop spans 14 amino acids. Losses at the gene ends were 10 bases for V and 7 bases for J; bases not matched to a gene: 11. Under the authors' procedure: The assay estimated nucleated cells by amplifying reference gene primers. Data came from immunoSEQ multiplex PCR; TCRdb stores just in-frame clones and leaves some out. D and trimming were read from the DNA, whereas the V and J calls and clone size are those reported in that table. The sample lists 90,000 to 120,000 clones; about four fifths were seen once. V gene TRBV7-2 combines with J gene TRBJ2-1; 9 bases line up with TRBD2. Sequencing was carried out using peripheral blood. This clonotype was sampled from a human donor in a cohort sampled during active COVID-19. CDR3 amino acids: CANIAGVGWNEQFF. The CDR3, as DNA: TGTGCCAACATAGCGGGAGTTGGGTGGAATGAGCAGTTCTTC.